The entry below describes one T cell receptor (beta chain). Its matching antigen is unknown. V was clipped by 2 bases and J by 2 bases, with 12 bases between them. The length of the CDR3 is 15 residues. Germline CDR1 and CDR2: ENHRY and SYGVKD. Indicated time point: time of PML onset. Natalizumab-treated patients developed PML between roughly 16 and 60 months into natalizumab therapy. Prior interferon beta treatment was universal, and the PML patients were all female. Clones were read by immunoSEQ multiplex PCR, and TCRdb kept only the in-frame ones, dropping some. The sample yields 30,000 or so clones, roughly 90% seen once. The data derive from a study of multiple sclerosis patients with progressive multifocal leukoencephalopathy. Notes on the study in general: At PML onset, no shared TRBV or TRBJ gene usage was seen.

This sequence originates from a human donor with progressive multifocal leukoencephalopathy. This specimen consisted of PBMCs, obtained from a patient treated with natalizumab. The chain carries TRBV10-3 and TRBJ2-5, with unresolved D. CDR3 DNA sequence: TGTGCCATCAGTGAGAGTGGGGTGGGGCAAGAGACCCAGTACTTC. Translating it yields CAISESGVGQETQYF.